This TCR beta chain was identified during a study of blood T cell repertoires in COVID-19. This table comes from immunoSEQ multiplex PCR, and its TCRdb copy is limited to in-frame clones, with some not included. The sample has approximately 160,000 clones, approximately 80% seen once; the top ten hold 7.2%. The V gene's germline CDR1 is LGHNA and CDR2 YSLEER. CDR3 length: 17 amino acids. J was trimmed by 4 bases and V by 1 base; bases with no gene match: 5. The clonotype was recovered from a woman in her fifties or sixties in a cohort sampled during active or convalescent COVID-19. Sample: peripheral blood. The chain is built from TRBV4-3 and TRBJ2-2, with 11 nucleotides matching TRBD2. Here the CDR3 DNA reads TGCGCCAGCAGCCAAGGATCTAGCGGGGGGCTCACCGGGGAGCTGTTTTTT. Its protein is CASSQGSSGGLTGELFF.